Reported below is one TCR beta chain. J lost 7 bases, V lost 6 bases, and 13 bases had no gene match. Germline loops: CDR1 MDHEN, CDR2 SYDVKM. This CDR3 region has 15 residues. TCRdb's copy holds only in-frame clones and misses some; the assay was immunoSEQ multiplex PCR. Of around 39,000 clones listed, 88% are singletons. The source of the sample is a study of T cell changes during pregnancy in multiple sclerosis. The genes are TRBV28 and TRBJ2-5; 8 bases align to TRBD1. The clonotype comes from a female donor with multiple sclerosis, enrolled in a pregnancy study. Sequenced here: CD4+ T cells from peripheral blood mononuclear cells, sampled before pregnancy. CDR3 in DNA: TGTGCCAGCAGCCCCCCCGAGGACAGGGCGGGGACCCAGTACTTC. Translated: CASSPPEDRAGTQYF.